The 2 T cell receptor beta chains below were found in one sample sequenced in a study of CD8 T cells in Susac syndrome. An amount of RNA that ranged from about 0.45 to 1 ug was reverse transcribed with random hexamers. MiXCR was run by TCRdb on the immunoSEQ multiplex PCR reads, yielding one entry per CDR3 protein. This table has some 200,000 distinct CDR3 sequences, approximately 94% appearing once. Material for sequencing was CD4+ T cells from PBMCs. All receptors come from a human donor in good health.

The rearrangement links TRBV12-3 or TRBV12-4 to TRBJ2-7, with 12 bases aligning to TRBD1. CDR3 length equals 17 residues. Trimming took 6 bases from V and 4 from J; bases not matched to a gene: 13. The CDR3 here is CASRAMGQGAITYEQYF. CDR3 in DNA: TGTGCCAGCAGAGCGATGGGACAGGGGGCGATAACTTACGAGCAGTACTTC.

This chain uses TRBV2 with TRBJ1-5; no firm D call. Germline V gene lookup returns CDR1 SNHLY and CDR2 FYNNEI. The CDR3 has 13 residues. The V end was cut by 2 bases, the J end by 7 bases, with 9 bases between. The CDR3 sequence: CASSERERQPQHF. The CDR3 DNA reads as TGTGCCAGCAGTGAAAGGGAGAGACAGCCCCAGCATTTT.